This is a list of T cell receptor beta chains from one sample in a study of metastatic and nonmetastatic thyroid tumors. TCRdb re-called the PCR reads via MiXCR. The data hold about 6,000 clones, with 16% observed a single time. Sequenced: tumor tissue. Receptor source: a male donor with papillary thyroid cancer or a benign thyroid nodule (not recorded which). Some clones in this sample may be carry-over from other donors' samples. CDR3s include the opening cysteine and the closing phenylalanine or tryptophan. Fields, in order: J gene, D gene, clone size, V gene, CDR3 DNA, CDR3 protein. The D gene is left open where the match is weak. Clone size is shown for a subset of rows, as once, few, many or a class of expanded clone.

TRBJ2-3 TRBD1 medium-sized TRBV28 TGTGCCAGCAGTTTATTTTCTGGGACAGTGCAGTATTTT CASSLFSGTVQYF
TRBJ2-1 TRBD2 few TRBV11-2 TGTGCCAGCAGCTTAGATCCGGGACTAATCTACAATGAGCAGTTCTTC CASSLDPGLIYNEQFF
TRBJ2-1 TRBD2 medium-sized TRBV5-1 TGCGCCAGCAGCACCGGGACTAGCGGGAGGGCCTCTGAGCAGTTCTTC CASSTGTSGRASEQFF
TRBJ2-7 - many TRBV5-6 TGTGCCAGCAGCTGGGCGACAGTCTACGAGCAGTACTTC CASSWATVYEQYF
TRBJ2-1 - few TRBV10-1 TGCGCCAGCAGTGAGTCGACCTTGTTCGGGACAACGGACAATGAGCAGTTCTTC CASSESTLFGTTDNEQFF
TRBJ2-7 TRBD1 - TRBV20-1 TGCAGTGCGTCGACAGGGGGGGATTACGAGCAGTACTTC CSASTGGDYEQYF
TRBJ1-6 - few TRBV12-3/TRBV12-4 TGTGCCAGCAGGAGACCTGAGAGGTACTCACCCCTCCACTTT CASRRPERYSPLHF
TRBJ2-2 - - TRBV20-1 TGCAGTGCTAGAAACCCTCCGGGAGAGTTCGCCGGGGAGCTGTTTTTT CSARNPPGEFAGELFF
TRBJ1-6 - - TRBV28 TGTGCCAGCAGTTCTATACAGGGTTCACCCCTCCACTTT CASSSIQGSPLHF
TRBJ1-2 TRBD1 medium-sized TRBV7-2 TGTGCCAGCAGCTCCTCAGGGGGTAGCTATGGCTACACCTTC CASSSSGGSYGYTF
TRBJ2-3 TRBD1 few TRBV6-4 TGTGCCAGCAGGGACAGGTTTGGCACAGATACGCAGTATTTT CASRDRFGTDTQYF
TRBJ2-4 - many TRBV5-1 TGCGCCAGCAGCTTGGTCGGTGGGGGGCTTGACATTCAGTACTTC CASSLVGGGLDIQYF
TRBJ1-1 TRBD1 - TRBV5-1 TGCGGGTGGAGCTTGGCCTCAGGGGGCACTGAAGCTTTCTTT CGWSLASGGTEAFF
TRBJ2-3 TRBD2 many TRBV5-4 TGTGCCAGCAGGTTCGGGACTAGCTCTGCAGATACGCAGTATTTT CASRFGTSSADTQYF
TRBJ2-7 TRBD1 - TRBV6-2/TRBV6-3 TGTGCCAGCAGATCTGAGACTTCGTGGGACAGCACTTTCTCCTACGAGCAGTACTTC CASRSETSWDSTFSYEQYF
TRBJ2-3 TRBD2 - TRBV20-1 TGCAGTGCTCCTTCCGGGACTAGCGGCACAGATACGCAGTATTTT CSAPSGTSGTDTQYF
TRBJ2-7 TRBD1 few TRBV6-1 TGTGCCTGTGGGAAGGGGGCTCAATACGAGCAGTACTTC CACGKGAQYEQYF
TRBJ1-2 - - TRBV11-2 TGTGCCAGCAGCTTAGGCCCCACGGGGGGAGGAAGCTATGGCTACACCTTC CASSLGPTGGGSYGYTF
TRBJ2-3 - medium-sized TRBV24-1 TGTGCCACCAGTGATTACACAGATACGCAGTATTTT CATSDYTDTQYF
TRBJ2-7 - - TRBV7-6 TGTGCCAGCAGCTTAGAAAGCGGAGGTTCCTACGAGCAGTACTTC CASSLESGGSYEQYF
TRBJ2-1 TRBD2 many TRBV7-2 TGTGCCAGCAGCTTTAGCGGGGGAGTCTACAATGAGCAGTTCTTC CASSFSGGVYNEQFF
TRBJ1-5 - - TRBV20-1 TGCAGTGCTAGAGGAGGGATAGGGCTGGATCAGCCCCAGCATTTT CSARGGIGLDQPQHF
TRBJ2-3 - few TRBV27 TGTGCCAGCAGTTTGCGGGGACAGAGCCTCCCATATTTGCAGTATTTT CASSLRGQSLPYLQYF
TRBJ2-5 - - TRBV2 TGCGCCAGCAGTGATTGTGAGACCCAGTACTTC CASSDCETQYF
TRBJ2-1 TRBD1 - TRBV7-3 TGTGCCAGCAGCTTCCGCCAGGGGACAGGGAATGAGCAGTTCTTC CASSFRQGTGNEQFF
TRBJ2-6 - medium-sized TRBV6-5 TGTGCCAGCAGACACAGGGGACTCCGGTTCTCTGGGGCCAACGTCCTGACTTTC CASRHRGLRFSGANVLTF
TRBJ2-7 - medium-sized TRBV20-1 TGCAGTGCCAATAGGGCAAGACAAAGCTCCTACGAGCAGTACTTC CSANRARQSSYEQYF
TRBJ2-1 TRBD2 medium-sized TRBV6-5 TGTGCCAGCAGTTACGGGACTAGCGGTAATGAGCAGTTCTTC CASSYGTSGNEQFF
TRBJ2-7 TRBD1 - TRBV25-1 TGTGCCAGCACCCCACCACCGGGACAGGGGGCCGGGCGGCATTCCCACGAGCAGTACTTC CASTPPPGQGAGRHSHEQYF
TRBJ2-7 - medium-sized TRBV20-1 TGCAGTGCAACAGGAGGTTCTAACGAGCAGTACTTC CSATGGSNEQYF
TRBJ1-2 TRBD1 large TRBV19 TGTGCCAGTGGGCCACGGGACAGTCCTAACTATGGCTACACCTTC CASGPRDSPNYGYTF
TRBJ1-1 - - TRBV6-2/TRBV6-3 TGTGCCAGCAGTTACACCCGGGCAAACACTGAAGCTTTCTTT CASSYTRANTEAFF
TRBJ1-1 - few TRBV28 TGTGCCAGCAGTTTATCGGAATCAATGAACACTGAAGCTTTCTTT CASSLSESMNTEAFF
TRBJ1-5 TRBD1 - TRBV19 TGTGCCAGTAGTTTGACAGGGGAAGTCGGTCAGCCCCAGCATTTT CASSLTGEVGQPQHF
TRBJ2-2 - - TRBV27 TGTGCCAGCAGTTCCCTCCCTCCGGGTCGGGAGCTGTTTTTT CASSSLPPGRELFF
TRBJ1-1 - medium-sized TRBV10-2 TGCGCCAGCAGTGTACAGACTCACACTGAAGCTTTCTTT CASSVQTHTEAFF
TRBJ2-7 - - TRBV30 TGTGCCTGGGGCTATAGCGATGAAGAGCAGTACTTC CAWGYSDEEQYF
TRBJ2-7 TRBD2 medium-sized TRBV24-1 TGTGCCACCAGCCCGGGGGGACTAGCCTACGAGCAGTACTTC CATSPGGLAYEQYF
TRBJ2-3 - medium-sized TRBV2 TGTGCCAGCAGAAACCGGGACCAAAGCACAGATACGCAGTATTTT CASRNRDQSTDTQYF
TRBJ2-5 - - TRBV28 TGTGCCAGCAGTGCCACCGGGGCACAAAGAAGGGAAGAGACCCAGTACTTC CASSATGAQRREETQYF
TRBJ1-2 - - TRBV5-4 TGTGCCAGCAGCTTTAAAAATAGCAGAAGCTGCACCTTC CASSFKNSRSCTF
TRBJ1-1 TRBD1 - TRBV28 TGTGCCAGCAGTTCCCAGGGGGGCACTGAAGCTTTCTTT CASSSQGGTEAFF
TRBJ2-7 TRBD1 - TRBV6-1 TGTGCCAGTAAGGGGGCTTGGGAGCAGTACTTC CASKGAWEQYF
TRBJ2-3 - medium-sized TRBV12-3/TRBV12-4 TGTGCCAGCAAACAGGGACCAGATACGCAGTATTTT CASKQGPDTQYF
TRBJ1-2 - many TRBV29-1 TGCAGCGTTGAACGGGCCGACGCGGTGAGGGGCTACACCTTC CSVERADAVRGYTF
TRBJ2-2 - - TRBV5-8 TGTTCCAGCAGCCGAAAGCCGGGTCATAACACCGTGGAGCTGTTTTTT CSSSRKPGHNTVELFF
TRBJ2-7 - - TRBV5-1 TGCGCCAGCAGCGGAGGGACAGAGAGCTCCTACGAGCAGTACTTC CASSGGTESSYEQYF
TRBJ2-5 TRBD1 many TRBV18 TGTGCCAGCTCACCTCCTCAGGGGGCGAGGGAGACCCAGTACTTC CASSPPQGARETQYF